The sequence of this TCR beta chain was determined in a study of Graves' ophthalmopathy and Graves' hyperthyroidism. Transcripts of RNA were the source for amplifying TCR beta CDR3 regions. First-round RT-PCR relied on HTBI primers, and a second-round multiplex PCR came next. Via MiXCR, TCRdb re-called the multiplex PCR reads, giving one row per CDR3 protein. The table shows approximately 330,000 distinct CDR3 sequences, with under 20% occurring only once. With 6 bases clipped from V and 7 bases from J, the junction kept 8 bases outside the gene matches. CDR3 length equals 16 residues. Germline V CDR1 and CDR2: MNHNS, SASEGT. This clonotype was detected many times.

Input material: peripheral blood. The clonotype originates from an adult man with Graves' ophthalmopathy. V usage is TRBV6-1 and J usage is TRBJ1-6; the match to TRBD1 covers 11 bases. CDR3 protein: CASRAGQGARNSPLHF. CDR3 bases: TGTGCCAGCAGGGCAGGACAGGGGGCGCGGAATTCACCCCTCCACTTT.